This is a list of T cell receptor beta chains from one sample in a study of control samples from healthy donors and cancer patients. Sequencing was performed with immunoSEQ multiplex PCR; in TCRdb, only in-frame clones are kept and a portion is missing. The repertoire holds 110,000 or so clones, with 85% to 90% as singletons. Sequencing used blood. These receptors came from a young man in good health. The CDR3 runs from the conserved cysteine through the conserved F or W. D genes are given only for firm matches. Part of the rows lack a size; the others show once, few, many or a class for expanded clones.

d_gene: -
len: 16
abundance: -
j_gene: TRBJ1-4
v_gene: TRBV15
CDR3nt: TGTGCCACCAGCAGAGTTTCCTATGCAACTAATGAAAAACTGTTTTTT
CDR3aa: CATSRVSYATNEKLFF

d_gene: -
len: 14
abundance: -
j_gene: TRBJ1-2
v_gene: TRBV29-1
CDR3nt: TGCAGCGTTGAAAAAGGGGCAGATAACTATGGCTACACCTTC
CDR3aa: CSVEKGADNYGYTF

d_gene: -
len: 15
abundance: few
j_gene: TRBJ2-7
v_gene: TRBV18
CDR3nt: TGTGCCAGCTCACCACCGATTGGACAACTCTACGAGCAGTACTTC
CDR3aa: CASSPPIGQLYEQYF

d_gene: TRBD1
len: 15
abundance: -
j_gene: TRBJ2-7
v_gene: TRBV27
CDR3nt: TGTGCCAGCAGTGTCAAACGGACAGGGAGACACGAGCAGTACTTC
CDR3aa: CASSVKRTGRHEQYF

d_gene: -
len: 16
abundance: -
j_gene: TRBJ1-5
v_gene: TRBV25-1
CDR3nt: TGTGCCAGCATTCCTGGACAGCGGAATAGCAATCAGCCCCAGCATTTT
CDR3aa: CASIPGQRNSNQPQHF

d_gene: -
len: 13
abundance: -
j_gene: TRBJ2-1
v_gene: TRBV11-2
CDR3nt: TGTGCCAGCAGCTTGGGGGACCCAAATGAGCAGTTCTTC
CDR3aa: CASSLGDPNEQFF

d_gene: -
len: 14
abundance: -
j_gene: TRBJ2-2
v_gene: TRBV18
CDR3nt: TGTGCCATCCCCCAGGGTCCTCGATCCGGGGAGCTGTTTTTT
CDR3aa: CAIPQGPRSGELFF

d_gene: TRBD1
len: 14
abundance: -
j_gene: TRBJ1-5
v_gene: TRBV30
CDR3nt: TGTGCCTGGAGTCGGGACAGCCTGAATCAGCCCCAGCATTTT
CDR3aa: CAWSRDSLNQPQHF

d_gene: TRBD1
len: 16
abundance: -
j_gene: TRBJ1-1
v_gene: TRBV7-2
CDR3nt: TGTGCCAGCAGCTACCGGACAGGGAGATTGAACACTGAAGCCTTCTTT
CDR3aa: CASSYRTGRLNTEAFF

d_gene: -
len: 15
abundance: -
j_gene: TRBJ1-1
v_gene: TRBV6-5
CDR3nt: TGTGCCAGCAGTTACGGGTGGGGGGGGAACACTGAAGCTTTCTTT
CDR3aa: CASSYGWGGNTEAFF

d_gene: TRBD2
len: 14
abundance: -
j_gene: TRBJ2-3
v_gene: TRBV5-1
CDR3nt: TGCGCCAGCAGCCCGGGACTAGCGGGAGATACGCAGTATTTT
CDR3aa: CASSPGLAGDTQYF

d_gene: -
len: 18
abundance: -
j_gene: TRBJ2-2
v_gene: TRBV24-1
CDR3nt: TGTGCCACCAGTGCCTATCTCCAGTGGGGAGGAAACACCGGGGAGCTGTTTTTT
CDR3aa: CATSAYLQWGGNTGELFF

d_gene: -
len: 14
abundance: -
j_gene: TRBJ2-4
v_gene: TRBV5-4
CDR3nt: TGTGCCAGCAGCTTGGCCGACAGGTCAAACATTCAGTACTTC
CDR3aa: CASSLADRSNIQYF

d_gene: -
len: 14
abundance: once
j_gene: TRBJ2-3
v_gene: TRBV6-5
CDR3nt: TGTGCCAGCAGTTCCGTCCCGGGCACAGATACGCAGTATTTT
CDR3aa: CASSSVPGTDTQYF

d_gene: -
len: 15
abundance: -
j_gene: TRBJ1-2
v_gene: TRBV30
CDR3nt: TGTGCCTGGAGCGGAGGGACGCAAGCTAACTATGGCTACACCTTC
CDR3aa: CAWSGGTQANYGYTF

d_gene: TRBD1
len: 15
abundance: -
j_gene: TRBJ1-6
v_gene: TRBV14
CDR3nt: TGTGCCAGCAGCCAAGGACAGGGAGTTAATTCACCCCTCCACTTT
CDR3aa: CASSQGQGVNSPLHF

d_gene: TRBD1
len: 13
abundance: once
j_gene: TRBJ2-5
v_gene: TRBV3-1/TRBV3-2
CDR3nt: TGTGCCGCCTCAACAGGGGCTCCGGAGACCCAGTACTTC
CDR3aa: CAASTGAPETQYF

d_gene: -
len: 12
abundance: -
j_gene: TRBJ1-5
v_gene: TRBV25-1
CDR3nt: TGTGCCAGCCGGGGACCCAACGGGCCCCAGCATTTT
CDR3aa: CASRGPNGPQHF

d_gene: TRBD1
len: 16
abundance: -
j_gene: TRBJ1-1
v_gene: TRBV2
CDR3nt: TGTGCCAGCAGTCCCAACCCGACAGGGCTGAACACTGAAGCTTTCTTT
CDR3aa: CASSPNPTGLNTEAFF

d_gene: TRBD2
len: 15
abundance: -
j_gene: TRBJ2-5
v_gene: TRBV2
CDR3nt: TGTGCCAGCAGACTAGCGGGGGACGTCCAAGAGACCCAGTACTTC
CDR3aa: CASRLAGDVQETQYF

d_gene: -
len: 17
abundance: many
j_gene: TRBJ2-3
v_gene: TRBV7-9
CDR3nt: TGTGCCAGCAGCTTAGCCCCCCCCGGGGTTTACACAGATACGCAGTATTTT
CDR3aa: CASSLAPPGVYTDTQYF

d_gene: TRBD1
len: 13
abundance: once
j_gene: TRBJ1-1
v_gene: TRBV11-3
CDR3nt: TGTGCCAGCAGCTACGACAGGGGCACTGAAGCTTTCTTT
CDR3aa: CASSYDRGTEAFF

d_gene: -
len: 16
abundance: -
j_gene: TRBJ2-1
v_gene: TRBV7-2
CDR3nt: TGTGCCAGCAGCTTAAACGGCGCCGACATATACAATGAGCAGTTCTTC
CDR3aa: CASSLNGADIYNEQFF

d_gene: -
len: 13
abundance: -
j_gene: TRBJ1-2
v_gene: TRBV6-6
CDR3nt: TGTGCCAGCAGTTACGGGGAAGGAGCTGGCTACACCTTC
CDR3aa: CASSYGEGAGYTF

d_gene: TRBD1
len: 17
abundance: -
j_gene: TRBJ2-7
v_gene: TRBV5-1
CDR3nt: TGCGCCAGCAGCTTGGGCAGGGGGACAGGACGACCCTACGAGCAGTACTTC
CDR3aa: CASSLGRGTGRPYEQYF

d_gene: -
len: 13
abundance: -
j_gene: TRBJ2-2
v_gene: TRBV29-1
CDR3nt: TGCAGCGTTGAAGGGGCGGTTACCGGGGAGCTGTTTTTT
CDR3aa: CSVEGAVTGELFF

d_gene: -
len: 16
abundance: -
j_gene: TRBJ2-3
v_gene: TRBV2
CDR3nt: TGTGCCAGCAGTGATTTAGGGACCCCTAGCACAGATACGCAGTATTTT
CDR3aa: CASSDLGTPSTDTQYF

d_gene: TRBD2
len: 15
abundance: -
j_gene: TRBJ2-5
v_gene: TRBV27
CDR3nt: TGTGCCAGCAGTTCCGGGACTAGCGGAACAGGGACCCAGTACTTC
CDR3aa: CASSSGTSGTGTQYF

d_gene: -
len: 12
abundance: -
j_gene: TRBJ1-2
v_gene: TRBV12-3/TRBV12-4
CDR3nt: TGTGCCAGCAGTTCTCCAAACTATGGCTACACCTTC
CDR3aa: CASSSPNYGYTF

d_gene: -
len: 13
abundance: -
j_gene: TRBJ1-3
v_gene: TRBV7-9
CDR3nt: TGTGCCAGCAGCTTGGAGGGGGGAAACACCATATATTTT
CDR3aa: CASSLEGGNTIYF

d_gene: -
len: 13
abundance: -
j_gene: TRBJ2-3
v_gene: TRBV5-6
CDR3nt: TGTGCCAGCGGCTCCGGGACACAAGATACGCAGTATTTT
CDR3aa: CASGSGTQDTQYF

d_gene: -
len: 14
abundance: few
j_gene: TRBJ1-1
v_gene: TRBV13
CDR3nt: TGTGCCAGCAGTGCCGGGAGTCTGTACACTGAAGCTTTCTTT
CDR3aa: CASSAGSLYTEAFF

d_gene: TRBD2
len: 15
abundance: -
j_gene: TRBJ2-1
v_gene: TRBV9
CDR3nt: TGTGCCAGCAGCGTAGAGGGACTAGCGCACAATGAGCAGTTCTTC
CDR3aa: CASSVEGLAHNEQFF

d_gene: -
len: 14
abundance: -
j_gene: TRBJ1-1
v_gene: TRBV15
CDR3nt: TGTGCCACCAGCAGAGATGAAAGTGGCCGTGAAGCTTTCTTT
CDR3aa: CATSRDESGREAFF

d_gene: -
len: 12
abundance: -
j_gene: TRBJ1-1
v_gene: TRBV6-1
CDR3nt: TGTGCCAGCAGTGAAAAACAGGCAAGAGCTTTCTTT
CDR3aa: CASSEKQARAFF

d_gene: -
len: 14
abundance: -
j_gene: TRBJ1-1
v_gene: TRBV6-5
CDR3nt: TGTGCCAGCAGAACGACAGGTTTTGTCACTGAAGCTTTCTTT
CDR3aa: CASRTTGFVTEAFF

d_gene: TRBD2
len: 18
abundance: -
j_gene: TRBJ2-3
v_gene: TRBV5-1
CDR3nt: TGCGCCAGCACCTTTGGGTTGACTGGGACTAGCGGGGGGGATACGCAGTATTTT
CDR3aa: CASTFGLTGTSGGDTQYF

d_gene: TRBD1
len: 12
abundance: -
j_gene: TRBJ1-1
v_gene: TRBV29-1
CDR3nt: TGCAGCGCTGGGGGGACAGTCACTGAAGCTTTCTTT
CDR3aa: CSAGGTVTEAFF

d_gene: -
len: 13
abundance: -
j_gene: TRBJ1-5
v_gene: TRBV19
CDR3nt: TGTGCCAGTAGTATCCGGGTGAGTCAGCCCCAGCATTTT
CDR3aa: CASSIRVSQPQHF

d_gene: TRBD2
len: 15
abundance: once
j_gene: TRBJ2-3
v_gene: TRBV5-6
CDR3nt: TGTGCCAGCAGCTTTAGCGGGGGTCGCACAGATACGCAGTATTTT
CDR3aa: CASSFSGGRTDTQYF

d_gene: TRBD2
len: 14
abundance: -
j_gene: TRBJ2-1
v_gene: TRBV29-1
CDR3nt: TGCAGCGTTGGAGGGAGCGGGGGGGCAGTTGAGCAGTTCTTC
CDR3aa: CSVGGSGGAVEQFF

d_gene: -
len: 15
abundance: -
j_gene: TRBJ2-3
v_gene: TRBV28
CDR3nt: TGTGCCAGCAGTCCCCCTGCAGGGGTCACAGATACGCAGTATTTT
CDR3aa: CASSPPAGVTDTQYF